This is a list of T cell receptor beta chains from one sample in a study of human T cells and chemical hapten exposure. TCRdb processed the RACE reads anew with MiXCR; each CDR3 protein has one entry. The repertoire holds roughly 130,000 distinct CDR3 sequences, with more than 7.5% as singletons. The sample taken for sequencing was whole blood. These receptors were obtained from a male donor in good health. Some clones in this sample may be carry-over from other donors' samples. The CDR3 runs from the conserved cysteine through the conserved F or W. D genes are given only for firm matches. Not all rows give a size; the values are once, few, many and, for expanded clones, a class.

TRBJ2-7	TRBV20-1	.	few	CSAGEAGRIYYEQYF	TGCAGTGCCGGAGAGGCGGGTAGGATCTACTACGAGCAGTACTTC
TRBJ2-2	TRBV5-4	TRBD2	.	CVSSLGLASTGELFF	TGTGTCAGCAGCTTGGGACTAGCTAGCACCGGGGAGCTGTTTTTT
TRBJ1-2	TRBV12-3/TRBV12-4	.	few	CASSLARLDYTF	TGTGCCAGCAGTTTAGCTCGGTTGGATTACACCTTC
TRBJ2-2	TRBV6-5	.	many	CASTSRTVRGPGELFF	TGTGCCAGCACCAGTCGGACGGTCCGAGGGCCCGGGGAGCTGTTTTTT
TRBJ1-5	TRBV19	.	.	CASSIEWQPQHF	TGTGCCAGTAGTATAGAATGGCAGCCCCAGCATTTT
TRBJ2-3	TRBV6-1	.	many	CASSVNTDTQYF	TGTGCCAGCAGTGTAAACACAGATACGCAGTATTTT
TRBJ1-1	TRBV5-1	.	.	CASSLAGTANTEAFF	TGCGCCAGCAGCTTGGCAGGGACTGCGAACACTGAAGCTTTCTTT
TRBJ2-3	TRBV2	TRBD1	many	CASSGSRTGHTDTQYF	TGTGCCAGCAGTGGGTCCCGGACAGGTCACACAGATACGCAGTATTTT
TRBJ1-3	TRBV4-2	.	.	CASSQEQGVSLRDTIYF	TGTGCCAGCAGCCAAGAGCAGGGTGTCAGTTTGAGGGACACCATATATTTT
TRBJ2-3	TRBV10-2	.	few	CASSGSLTQYF	TGCGCCAGCAGTGGGAGTCTTACGCAGTATTTT
TRBJ1-5	TRBV20-1	TRBD1	.	CSAQQGAFQPQHF	TGCAGTGCCCAACAGGGGGCATTTCAGCCCCAGCATTTT
TRBJ1-2	TRBV4-2	.	.	CAKYGYTF	TGTGCTAAATATGGCTACACCTTC
TRBJ2-7	TRBV7-2	.	many	CASSQAYEQYF	TGTGCCAGCAGCCAGGCCTACGAGCAGTACTTC
TRBJ1-1	TRBV20-1	.	many	CSARDVQGRDTEAFF	TGCAGTGCTAGAGACGTACAGGGAAGGGACACTGAAGCTTTCTTT
TRBJ1-2	TRBV20-1	.	.	CSARDFGAAREYYGYTF	TGCAGTGCTAGAGATTTCGGGGCCGCCAGGGAATACTATGGCTACACCTTC
TRBJ2-1	TRBV12-3/TRBV12-4	TRBD2	many	CASSLALLAGGPSEQFF	TGTGCCAGCAGTTTAGCGCTACTAGCGGGGGGGCCCAGTGAGCAGTTCTTC
TRBJ1-1	TRBV20-1	.	many	CSARGGRKNTEAFF	TGCAGTGCTAGAGGTGGACGGAAGAACACTGAAGCTTTCTTT
TRBJ1-6	TRBV7-9	TRBD1	many	CASSLGTGTGGSSPLHF	TGTGCCAGCAGCTTAGGAACCGGGACAGGGGGCAGTTCACCCCTCCACTTT
TRBJ1-4	TRBV6-6	.	.	CASSPRQSGEKLFF	TGTGCCAGCAGCCCCAGACAGTCGGGAGAAAAACTGTTTTTT
TRBJ1-1	TRBV25-1	.	many	CASSDRTANTEAFF	TGTGCCAGCAGTGATCGCACAGCTAACACTGAAGCTTTCTTT
TRBJ2-1	TRBV24-1	TRBD2	many	CATRAGNEQFF	TGTGCCACCAGAGCGGGAAATGAGCAGTTCTTC
TRBJ1-3	TRBV7-9	.	.	CASSLVQQSSGNTIYF	TGTGCCAGCAGCTTAGTCCAACAGAGCTCTGGAAACACCATATATTTT
TRBJ2-1	TRBV5-1	.	many	CASSFPTGEQFF	TGCGCCAGCAGCTTCCCTACGGGGGAGCAGTTCTTC